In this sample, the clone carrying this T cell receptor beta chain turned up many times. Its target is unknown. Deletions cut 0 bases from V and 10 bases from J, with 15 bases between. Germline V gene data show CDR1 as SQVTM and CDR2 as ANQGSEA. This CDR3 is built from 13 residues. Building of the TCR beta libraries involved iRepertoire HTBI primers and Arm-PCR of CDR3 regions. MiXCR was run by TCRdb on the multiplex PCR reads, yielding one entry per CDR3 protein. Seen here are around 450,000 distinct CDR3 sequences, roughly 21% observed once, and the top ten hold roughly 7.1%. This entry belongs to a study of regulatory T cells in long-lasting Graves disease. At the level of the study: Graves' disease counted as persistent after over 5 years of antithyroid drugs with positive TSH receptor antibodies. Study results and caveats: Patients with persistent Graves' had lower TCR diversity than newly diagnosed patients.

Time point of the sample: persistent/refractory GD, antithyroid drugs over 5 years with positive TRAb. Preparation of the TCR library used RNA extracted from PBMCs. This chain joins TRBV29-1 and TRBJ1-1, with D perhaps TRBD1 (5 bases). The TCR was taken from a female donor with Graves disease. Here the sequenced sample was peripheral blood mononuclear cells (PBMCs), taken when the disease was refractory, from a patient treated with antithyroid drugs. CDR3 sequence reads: CSVEDTPGEGAFF. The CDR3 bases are TGCAGCGTTGAAGATACCCCGGGGGAGGGAGCTTTCTTT.